The 11 T cell receptor beta chains below were found in one sample sequenced in a study of blood T cell repertoires in COVID-19. TCRdb's table, derived via immunoSEQ multiplex PCR, lists solely in-frame clones and lacks some. The sample consists of roughly 100,000 clones, about four fifths of them appearing once. Material: peripheral blood. The source is a man older than 75 with COVID-19, enrolled during active disease.

The V call is TRBV4-1, the J call TRBJ2-7; TRBD2 matches at 10 bases. Germline V gene sequence: CDR1 MGHRA, CDR2 YSYEKL. Losses at the gene ends were 5 bases for V and 3 bases for J; bases not matched to a gene: 7. The CDR3 length is 15 residues. The CDR3 loop reads CASSFRLAGLYEQYF. DNA for the CDR3: TGCGCCAGCAGCTTTAGACTAGCGGGTCTCTACGAGCAGTACTTC.

The chain uses TRBV6-5 and TRBJ2-1; 11 bases agree with TRBD2. The trim removed 7 bases at V and 4 bases at J, leaving 3 bases unmatched. In germline, CDR1 is MNHEY, CDR2 SVGAGI. This CDR3 has 14 amino acids. The CDR3 DNA follows: TGTGCCAGCACAACTAGCGGGAGATACAATGAGCAGTTCTTC. It specifies CASTTSGRYNEQFF.

This clone was seen more than once but under ten times. The CDR3 protein is CASSLPGYGYTF. CDR3 sequence (DNA): TGTGCCAGCAGCTTGCCAGGATATGGCTACACCTTC. The chain is built from TRBV5-4 and TRBJ1-2; D remains ambiguous. Deletions cut 1 base from V and 5 bases from J, with 6 bases between. Germline CDR1 SGHNT, CDR2 YYREEE (reference sequence). The CDR3 contains 12 residues.

This clone was seen only a few times. V gene TRBV21-1 combines with J gene TRBJ1-1; the table's D gene call, TRBD1, was not cross checked with the DNA. TRBV21-1 is a documented pseudogene. The CDR3 contains 18 residues. DNA for the CDR3: TGTGCCAGCAGCAAAGTTGAATTAGGTGAGGGGGCGGACACTGAAGCTTTCTTT. Protein sequence: CASSKVELGEGADTEAFF.

The chain couples TRBV6-5 to TRBJ2-7; D may be TRBD2 (5 bases). The germline V and J ends were trimmed by 5 bases and 3 bases, with 14 bases remaining between them. Germline assignment: CDR1 MNHEY and CDR2 SVGAGI. The CDR3 runs 14 residues. Here the CDR3 reads CASSPARGDYEQYF. The CDR3 nucleotides read TGTGCCAGCAGTCCCGCCCGGGGTGACTACGAGCAGTACTTC.

The genes are TRBV7-2 and TRBJ2-5; the match to TRBD1 covers 9 bases. CDR3 length equals 17 residues. CDR1 SGHTA and CDR2 FQGNSA come from the germline V gene. V lost 4 bases to trimming and J lost 4 bases; unmatched junction nucleotides: 13. CDR3 coding DNA: TGTGCCAGCAGCTCCATCGTGACAGGGGGAATAAGAGAGACCCAGTACTTC. This gives the protein CASSSIVTGGIRETQYF.

The table lists this clone with a count of one. The rearrangement links TRBV18 to TRBJ1-1; unclear D gene. V lost 5 bases and J lost 4, with 14 bases in between. Germline-derived CDR1 and CDR2 are KGHSH and LQKENI. The CDR3 is 14 amino acids. CDR3 sequence: CASSSGWQRTEAFF. The CDR3 coding sequence is TGTGCCAGCTCATCTGGTTGGCAGCGCACTGAAGCTTTCTTT.

The rearrangement links TRBV28 to TRBJ1-2, with 9 positions matching TRBD1. Germline V gene lookup returns CDR1 MDHEN and CDR2 SYDVKM. The V and J ends lost 10 bases and 4 bases, in that order; junction bases with no gene match: 10. The CDR3 contains 14 residues. CDR3 nucleotide sequence: TGTGCCACCCGGACAGGGGCCCCTATCTATGGCTACACCTTC. This gives the protein CATRTGAPIYGYTF.

In this sample, this clone turned up once. The V and J genes are TRBV24-1 and TRBJ2-2, with 11 bases that match TRBD1. Germline CDR1 is KGHDR and CDR2 is SFDVKD. The CDR3 spans 15 residues. J gave up 7 bases and V 7 bases, and 7 bases lay outside the gene matches. The CDR3 reads CATRKPGQGVGELFF. CDR3 DNA: TGTGCCACCAGGAAGCCGGGACAGGGGGTCGGGGAGCTGTTTTTT.

This clone was detected only a few times. The chain links TRBV28 to TRBJ2-7; a possible D gene is TRBD2 (5 bases). From germline, CDR1 is MDHEN and CDR2 SYDVKM. This CDR3 has 14 amino acids. Deletions cut 3 bases from V and 0 bases from J, with 9 bases between. CDR3 coding DNA: TGTGCCAGCAGTTTCGTCCGGGGCTCCTACGAGCAGTACTTC. This gives the protein CASSFVRGSYEQYF.

As regards this clone: Distinct nucleotide sequences in the sample also encode this CDR3. V gene TRBV7-2 combines with J gene TRBJ2-7, with 7 bases fitting TRBD1. V trimming: 4 bases; J trimming: 3 bases; junction bases outside the gene matches: 3. This CDR3 is built from 13 residues. Germline lookup yields CDR1 SGHTA and CDR2 FQGNSA. The CDR3 region has the DNA TGTGCCAGCAGCTCACGGACAGGCTACGAGCAGTACTTC. Its translation: CASSSRTGYEQYF.